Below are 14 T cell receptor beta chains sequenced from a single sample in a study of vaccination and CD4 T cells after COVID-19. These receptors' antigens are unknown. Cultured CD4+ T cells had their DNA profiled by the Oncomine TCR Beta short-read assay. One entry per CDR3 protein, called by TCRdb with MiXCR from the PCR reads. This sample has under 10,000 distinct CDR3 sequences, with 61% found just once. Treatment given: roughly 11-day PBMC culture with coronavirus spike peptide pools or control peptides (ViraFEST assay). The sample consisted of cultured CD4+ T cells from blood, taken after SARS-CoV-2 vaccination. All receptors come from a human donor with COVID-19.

The DNA of the CDR3 is TGTGCCAGTAGTTGGGGGGGGACGGACACCGGGGAGCTGTTTTTT. Translating gives CASSWGGTDTGELFF. The V call is TRBV19, the J call TRBJ2-2; 7 positions match TRBD2. The CDR3 runs to 15 residues. Germline V gene data show CDR1 as LNHDA and CDR2 as SQIVND (reference sequence). V dropped 5 bases and J dropped 3; count of bases not matched to a gene: 6.

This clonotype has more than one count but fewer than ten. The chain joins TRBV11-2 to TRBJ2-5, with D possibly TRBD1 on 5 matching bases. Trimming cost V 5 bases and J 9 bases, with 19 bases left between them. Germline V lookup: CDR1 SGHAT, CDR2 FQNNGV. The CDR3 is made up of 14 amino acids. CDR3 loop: CASSVREPSRAQYF. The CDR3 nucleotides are TGTGCCAGCAGCGTCAGGGAACCCTCCAGGGCCCAGTACTTC.

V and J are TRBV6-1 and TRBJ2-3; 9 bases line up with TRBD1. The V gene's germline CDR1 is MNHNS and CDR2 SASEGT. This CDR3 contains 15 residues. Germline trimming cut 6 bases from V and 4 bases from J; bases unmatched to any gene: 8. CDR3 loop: CASRAGTGFSDTQYF. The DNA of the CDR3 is TGTGCCAGCAGAGCCGGGACAGGGTTTTCAGATACGCAGTATTTT.

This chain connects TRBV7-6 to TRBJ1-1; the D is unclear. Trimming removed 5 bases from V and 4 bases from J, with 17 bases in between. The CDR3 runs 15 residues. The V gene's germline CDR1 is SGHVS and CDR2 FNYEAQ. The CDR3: CASSPGGVPGTEAFF. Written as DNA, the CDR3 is TGTGCCAGCAGCCCAGGCGGGGTACCGGGCACTGAAGCTTTCTTT.

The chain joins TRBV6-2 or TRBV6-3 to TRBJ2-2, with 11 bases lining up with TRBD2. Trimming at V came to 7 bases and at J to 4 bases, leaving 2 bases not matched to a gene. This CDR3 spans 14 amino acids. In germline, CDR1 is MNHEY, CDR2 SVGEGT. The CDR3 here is CASNLAGGTGELFF. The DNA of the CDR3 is TGTGCCAGCAACCTAGCGGGGGGCACCGGGGAGCTGTTTTTT.

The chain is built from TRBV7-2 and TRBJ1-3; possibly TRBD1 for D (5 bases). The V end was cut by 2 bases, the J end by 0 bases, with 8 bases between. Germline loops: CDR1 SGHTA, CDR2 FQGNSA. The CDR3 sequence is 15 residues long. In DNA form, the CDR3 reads TGTGCCAGCAGCTTACAGGGAGCCTCTGGAAACACCATATATTTT. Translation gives CASSLQGASGNTIYF.

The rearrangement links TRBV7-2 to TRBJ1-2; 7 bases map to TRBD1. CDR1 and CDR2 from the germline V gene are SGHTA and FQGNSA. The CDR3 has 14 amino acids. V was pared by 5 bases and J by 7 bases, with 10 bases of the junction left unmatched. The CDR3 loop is CASSAVRTGFGYTF. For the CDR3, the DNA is TGTGCCAGCAGCGCAGTAAGGACAGGTTTTGGCTACACCTTC.

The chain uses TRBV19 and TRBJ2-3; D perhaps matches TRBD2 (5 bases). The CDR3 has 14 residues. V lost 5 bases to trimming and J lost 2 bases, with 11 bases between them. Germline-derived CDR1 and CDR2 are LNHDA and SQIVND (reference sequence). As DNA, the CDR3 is TGTGCCAGTAGTTTCTTAGCGAACACAGATACGCAGTATTTT. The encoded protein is CASSFLANTDTQYF.

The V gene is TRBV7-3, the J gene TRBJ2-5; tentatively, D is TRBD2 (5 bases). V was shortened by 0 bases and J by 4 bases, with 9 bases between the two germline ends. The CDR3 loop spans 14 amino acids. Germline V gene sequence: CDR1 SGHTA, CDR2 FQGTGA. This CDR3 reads CASSLTAGGETQYF. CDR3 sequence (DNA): TGTGCCAGCAGCTTAACCGCAGGAGGAGAGACCCAGTACTTC.

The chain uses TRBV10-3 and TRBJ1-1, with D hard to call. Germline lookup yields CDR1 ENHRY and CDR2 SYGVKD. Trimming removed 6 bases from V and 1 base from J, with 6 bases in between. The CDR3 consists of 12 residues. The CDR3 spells CAIREGNTEAFF. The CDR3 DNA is TGTGCCATCAGGGAGGGGAACACTGAAGCTTTCTTT.

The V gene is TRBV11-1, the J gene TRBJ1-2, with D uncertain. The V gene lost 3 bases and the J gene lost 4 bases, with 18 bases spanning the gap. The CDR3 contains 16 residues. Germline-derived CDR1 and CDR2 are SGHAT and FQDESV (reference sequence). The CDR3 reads CASSFPLGGRTYGYTF. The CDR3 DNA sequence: TGTGCCAGCAGCTTCCCACTCGGCGGCAGGACCTATGGCTACACCTTC.

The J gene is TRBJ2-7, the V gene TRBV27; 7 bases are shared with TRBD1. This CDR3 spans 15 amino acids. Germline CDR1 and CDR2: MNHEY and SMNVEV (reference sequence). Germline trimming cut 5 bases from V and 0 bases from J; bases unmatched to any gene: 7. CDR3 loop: CASSPGQVSSYEQYF. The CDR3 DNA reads TGTGCCAGCAGTCCTGGACAGGTTAGCTCCTACGAGCAGTACTTC.

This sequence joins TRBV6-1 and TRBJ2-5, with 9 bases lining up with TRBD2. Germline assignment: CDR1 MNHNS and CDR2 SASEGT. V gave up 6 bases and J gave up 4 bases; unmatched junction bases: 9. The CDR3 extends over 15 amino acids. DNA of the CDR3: TGTGCCAGCAGCCTTGGGCTAGCGGGGAGAGAGACCCAGTACTTC. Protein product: CASSLGLAGRETQYF.

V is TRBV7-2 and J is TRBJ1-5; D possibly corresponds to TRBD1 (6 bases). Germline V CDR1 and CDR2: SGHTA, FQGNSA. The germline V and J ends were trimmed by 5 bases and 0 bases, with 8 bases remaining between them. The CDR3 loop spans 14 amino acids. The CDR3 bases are TGTGCCAGCAGCGCACAGGGTAGCAATCAGCCCCAGCATTTT. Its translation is CASSAQGSNQPQHF.